This T cell receptor (beta chain) originates from a study of shared clonotypes between healthy human individuals. The CDR3 is 13 amino acids. Germline-derived CDR1 and CDR2 are SGHRS and YFSETQ. The V and J ends lost 0 bases and 7 bases, in that order; junction bases with no gene match: 4. There were no recent acute infections or vaccinations among the donors, who were healthy HIV-negative adults. Study observations and caveats: Rarefaction curves obtained for sorted subsets showed sequencing incomplete despite large depth.

This clone was seen a single time. What it binds is unknown. Profiled with immunoSEQ multiplex PCR; TCRdb holds only in-frame clones, not every one. The sample includes a few million clones, more than 90% of them seen just once. The origin of this receptor is a man in his late teens or twenties in good health. Sequencing was done on a sample of naive CD4+ T cells sorted from blood. Subset given: CD45RA+ positively selected. The J gene is TRBJ2-7, the V gene TRBV5-1, with TRBD1 identical over 7 bases. CDR3 amino acids: CASSLGQGQEQYF. CDR3 DNA: TGCGCCAGCAGCTTGGGACAGGGTCAGGAGCAGTACTTC.